This T cell receptor (beta chain) was profiled in a study of blood T cell repertoires in COVID-19 (dated by TCRdb to the early 2020s). Regarding the complete study: Samples covering the acute and convalescent phases of COVID-19 were provided by collaborators in the United States, Italy and Spain. The prospective study material was composed of cDNA or gDNA derived from T cells, B-cell-depleted T cells, or PBMCs. Deeply sampled blood TCRbeta repertoires from subjects exposed to, actively infected with, or recovered from COVID-19 were included in the dataset. A freely available public database, intended as a resource for researchers studying the immune response to SARS-CoV-2, is where the repertoires were released. The samples were drawn from the first 160 participants of the ongoing ImmuneRACE study and from 1,254 subjects provided by 6 global collaborators. The sample metadata nearly always contained a de-identified subject ID, COVID-19 status, age in years and sex. Where HLA class I and class II types were available, the types were taken from metadata supplied by the sample provider, not from assay-based typing. Broader findings and caveats from the paper: The quantity of clinical and demographic metadata differed by source and by participant and was supplied without curation.

TCRbeta CDR3 regions were amplified from genomic DNA by means of the immunoSEQ Assay, a bias-controlled multiplex PCR. The paper's processing steps were these. The number of nucleated cells in each sample was estimated from the amplification of reference gene primers within the assay. Sequence reads were collapsed and filtered to measure the absolute abundance of every unique TCRbeta CDR3 rearrangement. Productive Simpson clonality was computed per sample as the square root of Simpson's diversity index over productive rearrangements. The source is immuneACCESS, and TCRdb retained only in-frame sequences with V and J called. Part of the clones is not carried over; for the studies checked, unresolved V genes explain less than half of this, and the remainder is unexplained. V, J and clone size are taken as reported in that table, and D and trimming were inferred from the DNA itself. Present in this sample are 130,000 to 150,000 clones, 84% of which were seen just once. The ten top clones hold 8% to 10% of the sample.

Worth noting for this clone: The specificity of this receptor is unknown. No base quality values were provided; no much bigger clone lies one nucleotide off.

The collaborating institutions used their own protocols to collect whole blood in K2EDTA tubes. For TCRbeta analysis, collaborators shipped samples in one of three forms: frozen whole blood, isolated PBMCs, or DNA extracted from either of those sample types. The sequence derives from a woman at least 80 years old in a cohort sampled during active or convalescent COVID-19. Sequenced material: peripheral blood.

CDR3 sequence: CASTVFSGANVLTF. DNA sequence: TGTGCCAGTACTGTCTTCTCTGGGGCCAACGTCCTGACTTTC. The V gene is TRBV19 and the J gene is TRBJ2-6, with the D gene not confidently named. The germline ends are 7 bases apart after V is trimmed by 7 bases and J by 0 bases. The CDR3 goes from the cysteine to the phenylalanine over 14 residues. Only CDR3 DNA is held: 42 bases, read in frame from base 1. CDR1 LNHDA and CDR2 SQIVND are derived from the germline V gene (reference sequence).